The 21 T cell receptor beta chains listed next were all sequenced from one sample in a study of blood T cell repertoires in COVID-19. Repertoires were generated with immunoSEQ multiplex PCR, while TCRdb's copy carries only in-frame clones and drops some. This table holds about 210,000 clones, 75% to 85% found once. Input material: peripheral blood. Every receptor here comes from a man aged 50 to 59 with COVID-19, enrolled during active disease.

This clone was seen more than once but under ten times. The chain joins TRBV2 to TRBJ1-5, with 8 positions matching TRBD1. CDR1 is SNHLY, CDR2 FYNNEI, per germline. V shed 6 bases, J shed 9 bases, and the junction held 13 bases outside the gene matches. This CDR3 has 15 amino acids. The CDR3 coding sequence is TGTGCCAGCAGGCGGACAGGGTCCGTGGTACGGCCCCAGCATTTT. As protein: CASRRTGSVVRPQHF.

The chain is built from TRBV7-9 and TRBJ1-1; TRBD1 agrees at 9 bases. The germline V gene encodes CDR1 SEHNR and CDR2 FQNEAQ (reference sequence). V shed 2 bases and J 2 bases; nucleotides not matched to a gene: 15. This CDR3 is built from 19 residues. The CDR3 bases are TGTGCCAGCAGCTTAAGACAGGGGGTGTATACGGGTATAAACACTGAAGCTTTCTTT. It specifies CASSLRQGVYTGINTEAFF.

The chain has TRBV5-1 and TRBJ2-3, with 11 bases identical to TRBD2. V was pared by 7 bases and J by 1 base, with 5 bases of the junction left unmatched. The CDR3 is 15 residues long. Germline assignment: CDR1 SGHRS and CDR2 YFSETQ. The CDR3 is CASGQGLAGTDTQYF. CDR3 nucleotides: TGCGCCAGCGGGCAGGGACTAGCGGGCACAGATACGCAGTATTTT.

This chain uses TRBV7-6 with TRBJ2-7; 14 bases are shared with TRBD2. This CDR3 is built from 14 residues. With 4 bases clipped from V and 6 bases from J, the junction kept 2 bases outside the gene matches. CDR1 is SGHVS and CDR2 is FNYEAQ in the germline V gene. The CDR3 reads CASSSGLAGVEQYF. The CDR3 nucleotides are TGTGCCAGCAGCTCGGGACTAGCGGGGGTCGAGCAGTACTTC.

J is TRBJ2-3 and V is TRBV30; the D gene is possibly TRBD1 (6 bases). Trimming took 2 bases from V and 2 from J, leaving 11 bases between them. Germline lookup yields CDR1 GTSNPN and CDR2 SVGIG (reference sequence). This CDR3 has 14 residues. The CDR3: CAWSIGTHTDTQYF. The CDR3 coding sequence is TGTGCCTGGAGTATCGGGACACACACAGATACGCAGTATTTT.

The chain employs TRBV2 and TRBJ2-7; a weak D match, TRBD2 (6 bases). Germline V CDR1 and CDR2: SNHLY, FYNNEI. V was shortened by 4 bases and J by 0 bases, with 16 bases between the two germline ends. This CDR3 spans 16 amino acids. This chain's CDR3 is CASSGRGPKISYEQYF. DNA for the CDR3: TGTGCCAGCAGTGGGAGGGGACCAAAGATCTCCTACGAGCAGTACTTC. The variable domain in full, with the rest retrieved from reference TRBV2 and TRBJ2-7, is EPEVTQTPSHQVTQMGQEVILRCVPISNHLYFYWYRQILGQKVEFLVSFYNNEISEKSEIFDDQFSVERPDGSNFTLKIRSTKLEDSAMYFCASSGRGPKISYEQYFGPGTRLTVT.

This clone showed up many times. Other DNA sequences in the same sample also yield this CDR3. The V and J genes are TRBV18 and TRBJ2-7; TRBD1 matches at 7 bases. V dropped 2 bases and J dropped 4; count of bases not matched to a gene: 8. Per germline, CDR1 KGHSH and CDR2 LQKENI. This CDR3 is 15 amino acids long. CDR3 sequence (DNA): TGTGCCAGCTCACCATCGGCAGGGGGTCCGTACGAGCAGTACTTC. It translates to CASSPSAGGPYEQYF.

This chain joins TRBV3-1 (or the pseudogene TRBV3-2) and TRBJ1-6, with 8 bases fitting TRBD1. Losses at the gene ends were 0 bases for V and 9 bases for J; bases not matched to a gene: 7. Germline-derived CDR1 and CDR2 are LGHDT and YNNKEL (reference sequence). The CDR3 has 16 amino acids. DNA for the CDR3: TGTGCCAGCAGCCAAGAATTAACAGGGGGTAGTTCACCCCTCCACTTT. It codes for CASSQELTGGSSPLHF.

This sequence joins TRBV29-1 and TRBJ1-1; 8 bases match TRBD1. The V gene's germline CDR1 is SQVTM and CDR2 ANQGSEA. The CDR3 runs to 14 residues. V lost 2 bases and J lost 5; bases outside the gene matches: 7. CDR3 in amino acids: CSVEQAGGVTEAFF. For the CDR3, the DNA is TGCAGCGTTGAACAAGCAGGGGGCGTAACTGAAGCTTTCTTT. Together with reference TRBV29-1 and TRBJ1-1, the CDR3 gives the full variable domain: SAVISQKPSRDICQRGTSLTIQCQVDSQVTMMFWYRQQPGQSLTLIATANQGSEATYESGFVIDKFPISRPNLTFSTLTVSNMSPEDSSIYLCSVEQAGGVTEAFFGQGTRLTVV.

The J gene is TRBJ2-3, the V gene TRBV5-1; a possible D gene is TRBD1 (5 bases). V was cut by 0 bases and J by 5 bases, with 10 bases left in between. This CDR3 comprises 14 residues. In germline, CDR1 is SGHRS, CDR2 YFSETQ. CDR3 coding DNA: TGCGCCAGCAGCTTGGATCAGGGTGGAGATACGCAGTATTTT. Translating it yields CASSLDQGGDTQYF. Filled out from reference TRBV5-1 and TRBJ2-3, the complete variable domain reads KAGVTQTPRYLIKTRGQQVTLSCSPISGHRSVSWYQQTPGQGLQFLFEYFSETQRNKGNFPGRFSGRQFSNSRSEMNVSTLELGDSALYLCASSLDQGGDTQYFGPGTRLTVL.

The CDR3 coding sequence is TGTGCCAGCAGTCTCCGACAAGGGAGTCGCTCCTACAATGAGCAGTTCTTC. Encoded protein: CASSLRQGSRSYNEQFF. The chain uses TRBV28 and TRBJ2-1; maybe TRBD2 (5 bases). This CDR3 has 17 residues. V was shortened by 5 bases and J by 0 bases, with 17 bases between the two germline ends. Germline CDR1 MDHEN, CDR2 SYDVKM. Looking up the rest from reference TRBV28 and TRBJ2-1 gives the full variable domain: DVKVTQSSRYLVKRTGEKVFLECVQDMDHENMFWYRQDPGLGLRLIYFSYDVKMKEKGDIPEGYSVSREKKERFSLILESASTNQTSMYLCASSLRQGSRSYNEQFFGPGTRLTVL.

CDR3: CASSTPTGFGNTIYF. In DNA form, the CDR3 reads TGTGCCAGCAGCACACCGACAGGGTTTGGAAACACCATATATTTT. The J gene is TRBJ1-3, the V gene TRBV21-1; TRBD1 reflects the table's D call only, with no check against the DNA. TRBV21-1 constitutes a pseudogene. CDR3 length: 15 residues.

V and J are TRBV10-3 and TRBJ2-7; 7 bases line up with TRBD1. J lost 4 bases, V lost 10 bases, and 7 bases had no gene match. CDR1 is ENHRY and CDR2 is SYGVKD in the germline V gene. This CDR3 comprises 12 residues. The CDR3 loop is CASRDSLYEQYF. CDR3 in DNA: TGTGCCAGCAGGGACAGCTTATACGAGCAGTACTTC.

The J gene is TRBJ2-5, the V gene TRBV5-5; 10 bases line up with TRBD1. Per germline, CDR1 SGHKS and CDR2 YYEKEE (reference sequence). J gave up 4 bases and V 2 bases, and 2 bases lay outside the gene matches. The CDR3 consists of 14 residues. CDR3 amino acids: CASSFDRGLETQYF. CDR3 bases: TGTGCCAGCAGCTTCGACAGGGGGCTAGAGACCCAGTACTTC.

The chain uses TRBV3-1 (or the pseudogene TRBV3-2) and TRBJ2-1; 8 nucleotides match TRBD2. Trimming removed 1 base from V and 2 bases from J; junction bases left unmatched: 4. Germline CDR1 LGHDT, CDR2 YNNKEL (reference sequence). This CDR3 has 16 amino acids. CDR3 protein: CASSQVQRGPYNEQFF. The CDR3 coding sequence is TGTGCCAGCAGCCAAGTACAGCGGGGGCCCTACAATGAGCAGTTCTTC.

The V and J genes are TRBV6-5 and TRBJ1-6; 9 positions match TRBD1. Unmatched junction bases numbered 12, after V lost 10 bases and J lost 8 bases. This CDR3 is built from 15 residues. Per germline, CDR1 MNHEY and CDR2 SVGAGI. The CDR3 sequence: CATQPRTGAHSPLHF. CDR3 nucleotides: TGTGCCACCCAACCCAGGACAGGGGCACATTCACCCCTCCACTTT.

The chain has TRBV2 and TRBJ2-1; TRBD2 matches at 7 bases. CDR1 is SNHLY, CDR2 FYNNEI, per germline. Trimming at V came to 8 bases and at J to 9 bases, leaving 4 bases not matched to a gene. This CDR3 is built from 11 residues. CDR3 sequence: CASGGGGEQFF. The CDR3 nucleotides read TGTGCCAGCGGCGGGGGTGGTGAGCAGTTCTTC.

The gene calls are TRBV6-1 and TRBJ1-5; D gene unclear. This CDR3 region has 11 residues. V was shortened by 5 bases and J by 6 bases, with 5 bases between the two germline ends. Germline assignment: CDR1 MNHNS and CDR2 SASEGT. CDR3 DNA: TGTGCCAGCAGTACAAGTCAGCCCCAGCATTTT. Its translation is CASSTSQPQHF.

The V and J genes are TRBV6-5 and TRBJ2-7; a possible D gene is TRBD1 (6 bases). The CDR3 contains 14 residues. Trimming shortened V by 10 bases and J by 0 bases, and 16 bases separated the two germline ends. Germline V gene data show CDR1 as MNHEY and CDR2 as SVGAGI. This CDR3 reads CATAGTSSSYEQYF. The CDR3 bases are TGTGCCACCGCCGGGACATCTAGCTCCTACGAGCAGTACTTC.

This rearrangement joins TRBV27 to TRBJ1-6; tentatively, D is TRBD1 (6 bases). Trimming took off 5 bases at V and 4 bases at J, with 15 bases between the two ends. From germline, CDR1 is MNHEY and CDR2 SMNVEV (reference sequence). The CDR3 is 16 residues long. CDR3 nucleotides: TGTGCCAGCAGTGATATACAGGGAATATATAATTCACCCCTCCACTTT. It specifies CASSDIQGIYNSPLHF.

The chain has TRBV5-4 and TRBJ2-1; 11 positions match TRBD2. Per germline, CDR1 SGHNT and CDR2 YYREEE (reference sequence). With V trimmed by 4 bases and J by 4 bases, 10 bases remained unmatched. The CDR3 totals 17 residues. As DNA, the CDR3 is TGTGCCAGCAGCCCCACGTTACTAGCGGGGGCGTACAATGAGCAGTTCTTC. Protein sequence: CASSPTLLAGAYNEQFF.